The 3 T cell receptor beta chains given below trace back to one sample, sequenced in a study of CD8+CD57+ T cells in acquired aplastic anemia. Genomic DNA, the template, was used for profiling of the TCR beta VDJ and CDR3. Each CDR3 protein gets one entry after TCRdb re-called the reads with MiXCR. The data contain roughly 250,000 distinct CDR3 sequences, 70% to 85% of them singletons. An expansion of CD8+CD57+ cells by flow cytometry had been shown in patients chosen for sequencing. Source material: sorted CD4+, CD8+, or CD8+CD57+ T cells (not recorded which) from PBMCs. These receptors originate from a human donor with aplastic anemia.

Comments on this clonotype: This CDR3 fails to terminate in the conserved phenylalanine or tryptophan, so it likely reflects a read error. The DNA is omitted, as the CDR3 cannot be located on it reliably, and the CDR3 follows TCRdb's listing. The J gene is TRBJ2-3, the V gene TRBV7-8; the table's D call of TRBD1 was not tested on the DNA. Looked up from germline, CDR1 is SGHVS and CDR2 is FQNEAQ. The CDR3 has 13 amino acids, counting both end residues. The CDR3 sequence: CASSFQRRGASDE.

The J gene is TRBJ2-7, the V gene TRBV15; D is perhaps TRBD1 (7 bases). CDR1 is LNHNV, CDR2 YYDKDF, per germline (reference sequence). The CDR3 is 16 amino acids. The CDR3 sequence is CASSEGGTALSYEQYV. CDR3 DNA sequence: TGTGCCAGCAGCGAAGGGGGGACAGCCCTTTCCTACGAGCAGTACGTC.

The chain links TRBV5-1 to TRBJ2-1; 14 positions match TRBD2. This CDR3 region has 16 residues. Unmatched junction bases numbered 6, after V lost 4 bases and J lost 6 bases. Germline V gives CDR1 SGHRS, CDR2 YFSETQ. CDR3: CASSLRTSGGFNEQFF. CDR3 DNA: TGCGCCAGCAGCCTGCGGACTAGCGGGGGGTTCAATGAGCAGTTCTTC.